These T cell receptor beta chains were read from a single sample in a study of Graves' ophthalmopathy and Graves' hyperthyroidism. Each CDR3 protein gets one entry after TCRdb re-called the multiplex PCR reads with MiXCR. The repertoire has approximately 700,000 distinct CDR3 sequences, roughly two fifths of them found once; the top ten carry 40% to 45%. The sample comprised peripheral blood. All receptors derive from an adult man with Graves' ophthalmopathy. CDR3s include the opening cysteine and the closing phenylalanine or tryptophan. D genes are given only for firm matches. Not every row has a clone size; where given, it reads once, few, many or a size class.

cdr3_aa | cdr3_nt | cdr3_length | v_call | d_call | j_call | clone_size
CASSLSQGANEQYF | TGTGCCAGCAGTTTGTCCCAGGGGGCCAACGAGCAGTACTTC | 14 | TRBV12-3/TRBV12-4 | TRBD1 | TRBJ2-7 | few
CASSLSNLGSHYEQYF | TGTGCCAGCAGCTTATCCAATCTGGGGTCCCACTACGAGCAGTACTTC | 16 | TRBV7-9 | . | TRBJ2-7 | many
CASSGATGISTDTQYF | TGTGCCAGCAGCGGGGCAACAGGGATCTCCACAGATACGCAGTATTTT | 16 | TRBV7-6 | . | TRBJ2-3 | .
CASSVGGSTRTQYF | TGTGCCAGCAGCGTAGGGGGCAGTACACGGACCCAGTACTTC | 14 | TRBV9 | . | TRBJ2-5 | .
CASSFRPGTAEAFF | TGTGCCAGCAGTTTCCGCCCGGGGACGGCTGAAGCTTTCTTT | 14 | TRBV12-3/TRBV12-4 | . | TRBJ1-1 | .
CASSPGTGRNEQYF | TGTGCCAGCAGTCCCGGGACAGGGCGCAACGAGCAGTACTTC | 14 | TRBV7-9 | TRBD1 | TRBJ2-7 | .
CSVRTSNQPQHF | TGCAGCGTGAGGACAAGCAATCAGCCCCAGCATTTT | 12 | TRBV29-1 | . | TRBJ1-5 | many
CASSSGRTDWSYEQYF | TGCGCCAGCAGCTCGGGGAGGACAGATTGGTCCTACGAGCAGTACTTC | 16 | TRBV7-4 | . | TRBJ2-7 | .
CASSFGTGGIGELFF | TGTGCCAGCAGCTTCGGCACAGGGGGTATCGGGGAGCTGTTTTTT | 15 | TRBV7-9 | TRBD1 | TRBJ2-2 | .
CASSLDLWGPGYTF | TGTGCCAGCAGCTTAGATTTGTGGGGACCTGGCTACACCTTC | 14 | TRBV11-2 | . | TRBJ1-2 | .
CASSLTGTGVTGSEKLFF | TGTGCCAGCAGCTTAACCGGGACAGGTGTGACCGGCAGTGAAAAACTGTTTTTT | 18 | TRBV7-9 | TRBD1 | TRBJ1-4 | .
CASSLARRGNEKLFF | TGCGCCAGCAGCTTGGCCCGCCGGGGCAATGAAAAACTGTTTTTT | 15 | TRBV5-1 | . | TRBJ1-4 | few
CSAIAQGSEKLFF | TGCAGTGCTATTGCACAGGGTTCCGAAAAACTGTTTTTT | 13 | TRBV20-1 | . | TRBJ1-4 | few
CASSLGTGAYYGYTF | TGTGCCAGCAGTTTGGGGACAGGGGCATACTATGGCTACACCTTC | 15 | TRBV2 | TRBD1 | TRBJ1-2 | .
CASSPPVGGNTEAFF | TGTGCCAGTAGTCCACCGGTGGGCGGAAACACTGAAGCTTTCTTT | 15 | TRBV7-2 | . | TRBJ1-1 | .
CASSLVLMAFF | TGCGCCAGCAGCTTGGTACTGATGGCTTTCTTT | 11 | TRBV5-1 | . | TRBJ1-1 | many
CASSEDHIATNEAFF | TGTGCCAGCAGTGAAGACCATATAGCAACTAATGAAGCTTTCTTT | 15 | TRBV2 | . | TRBJ1-1 | .
CASSEGVVALF | TGTGCCAGCAGTGAAGGGGTGGTGGCTCTTTTC | 11 | TRBV2 | . | TRBJ1-2 | many
CASSLSPLGEQYF | TGTGCCAGCAGCTTATCCCCGTTGGGCGAGCAGTACTTC | 13 | TRBV7-2 | . | TRBJ2-7 | .
CASNGGPTDTQYF | TGTGCCAGCAATGGGGGGCCGACAGATACGCAGTATTTT | 13 | TRBV9 | . | TRBJ2-3 | .
CAISESGQAPSSEAFF | TGTGCCATCAGTGAGTCTGGGCAGGCCCCGTCAAGTGAAGCTTTCTTT | 16 | TRBV10-3 | . | TRBJ1-1 | many
CASSPDRDRSNQPQHF | TGCGCCAGCAGCCCTGACCGGGACAGGAGCAATCAGCCCCAGCATTTT | 16 | TRBV4-1 | TRBD1 | TRBJ1-5 | many
CSASPGSGGSFF | TGCAGTGCTAGTCCCGGCTCTGGGGGCTCTTTCTTT | 12 | TRBV20-1 | . | TRBJ1-1 | .
CASINAGTGSDYRNTSLGQPQHF | TGTGCCAGCATAAATGCCGGGACAGGGTCCGACTACCGCAACACCTCACTGGGTCAGCCCCAGCATTTT | 23 | TRBV9 | TRBD1 | TRBJ1-5 | .
CASSPTGRRAGELFF | TGTGCCAGCAGCCCGACAGGGAGGCGGGCCGGGGAGCTGTTTTTT | 15 | TRBV7-9 | . | TRBJ2-2 | many
CASSLVVGEKLFF | TGTGCCAGCAGCTTGGTCGTCGGTGAAAAACTGTTTTTT | 13 | TRBV7-9 | . | TRBJ1-4 | many
CASSQRQGDEQYF | TGTGCCAGCAGCCAAAGGCAGGGCGATGAGCAGTACTTC | 13 | TRBV3-1 | . | TRBJ2-7 | few
CASSQVGAVTQYF | TGCGCCAGCAGCCAAGTCGGCGCTGTGACCCAGTACTTC | 13 | TRBV4-1 | . | TRBJ2-5 | few
CSASLDRVGETQYF | TGCAGTGCTAGCTTGGACAGGGTAGGAGAGACCCAGTACTTC | 14 | TRBV20-1 | TRBD1 | TRBJ2-5 | .
CASSPGTRMDEQYF | TGTGCCAGCAGCCCCGGGACTAGAATGGACGAGCAGTACTTC | 14 | TRBV7-2 | TRBD2 | TRBJ2-7 | .
CASSTRQGTETQYF | TGTGCCAGTAGTACTAGACAGGGGACGGAGACCCAGTACTTC | 14 | TRBV19 | TRBD1 | TRBJ2-5 | few